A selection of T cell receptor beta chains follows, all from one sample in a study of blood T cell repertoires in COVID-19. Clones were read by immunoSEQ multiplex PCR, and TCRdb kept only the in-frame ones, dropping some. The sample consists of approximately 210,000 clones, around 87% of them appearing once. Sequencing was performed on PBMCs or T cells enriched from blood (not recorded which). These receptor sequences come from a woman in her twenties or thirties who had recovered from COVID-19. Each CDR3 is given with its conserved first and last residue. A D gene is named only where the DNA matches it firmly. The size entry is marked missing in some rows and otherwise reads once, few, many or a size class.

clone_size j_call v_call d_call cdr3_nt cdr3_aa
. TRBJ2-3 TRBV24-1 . TGTGCCACCAGTGATTTGGTCAGTCGCACAGATACGCAGTATTTT CATSDLVSRTDTQYF
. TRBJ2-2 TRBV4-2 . TGTGCCAGCAGCCAAGTCGGTCAGGTCAAACCCGGGGAGCTGTTTTTT CASSQVGQVKPGELFF
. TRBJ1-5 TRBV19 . TGTGCCAGTAGTAGAGGCATTAATCAGCCCCAGCATTTT CASSRGINQPQHF
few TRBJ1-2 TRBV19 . TGTGCCAGTAGTATCCGGGCGGGCAGCGGATATGGCTACACCTTC CASSIRAGSGYGYTF
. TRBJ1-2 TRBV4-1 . TGCGCCAGCAGCCAAGATCGGACAGATTATGGCTACACCTTC CASSQDRTDYGYTF
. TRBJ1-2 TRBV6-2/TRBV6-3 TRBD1 TGTGCCAGCAGTTACTCGTCAGGGCAGGGGGCAAAAGGCTACACCTTC CASSYSSGQGAKGYTF
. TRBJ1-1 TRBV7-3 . TGTGCCAGCAGCAATCAGGGCGAAGCTTTCTTT CASSNQGEAFF
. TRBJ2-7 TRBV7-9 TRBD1 TGTGCCAGCAGTATGGACAGGGCCCACGAGCAGTACTTC CASSMDRAHEQYF
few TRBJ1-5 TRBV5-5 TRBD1 TGTGCCAGCAGCCTTCCGACCGGGACAGGGGGCTGGCAGCCCCAGCATTTT CASSLPTGTGGWQPQHF
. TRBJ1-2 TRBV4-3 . TGCGCCAGCAGCTGGACTCGGACGTTCCCTGATGGCTACACCTTC CASSWTRTFPDGYTF
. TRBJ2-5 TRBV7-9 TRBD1 TGTGCCAGCAGCTTATGGACAGGTCAAGAGACCCAGTACTTC CASSLWTGQETQYF
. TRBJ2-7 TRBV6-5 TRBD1 TGTGCCAGCAGTTACTCCGGACAGGGAGTTACCTACGAGCAGTACTTC CASSYSGQGVTYEQYF
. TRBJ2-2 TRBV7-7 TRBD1 TGTGCCAGCAGCTTAGGACAGGGGGAGAACACCGGGGAGCTGTTTTTT CASSLGQGENTGELFF
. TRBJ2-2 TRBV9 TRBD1 TGTGCCAGCAGCGTACCAGGGACAGGGATTCCGAACACCGGGGAGCTGTTTTTT CASSVPGTGIPNTGELFF
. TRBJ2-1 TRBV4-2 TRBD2 TGTGCCAGCAGCCAAGATGACTCGGGGGGAGGATACAATGAGCAGTTCTTC CASSQDDSGGGYNEQFF
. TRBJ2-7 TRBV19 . TGTGCCACGCAAAGGGGGGGGACAGGACACCAAGAGCAGTACTTC CATQRGGTGHQEQYF
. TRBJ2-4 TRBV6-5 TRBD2 TGTGCCAGCAGTTACGCAGGGACTAGTAAAAACATTCAGTACTTC CASSYAGTSKNIQYF
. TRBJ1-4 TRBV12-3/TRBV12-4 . TGTGCCAGCAGTCTTCGACAGGTTGGAAAACTGTTTTTT CASSLRQVGKLFF
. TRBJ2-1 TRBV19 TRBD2 TGTGCCAGTAGTATAGATCCCCCGGGACTAGCGGGCGTCTACAATGAGCAGTTCTTC CASSIDPPGLAGVYNEQFF
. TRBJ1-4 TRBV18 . TGTGCCAGCTCACCGAGCCAGGGTTCAACTAATGAAAAACTGTTTTTT CASSPSQGSTNEKLFF
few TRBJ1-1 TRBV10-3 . TGTGCCATCAGGGAGTGGGTCAGCGGAAACACTGAAGCTTTCTTT CAIREWVSGNTEAFF
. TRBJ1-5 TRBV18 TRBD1 TGTGCCAGCTCACCACCGACAGGGGTCGGTCAGCCCCAGCATTTT CASSPPTGVGQPQHF
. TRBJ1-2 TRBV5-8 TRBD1 TGTGCCAGCAGCCCGGACAGGGGCTATGGCTACACCTTC CASSPDRGYGYTF
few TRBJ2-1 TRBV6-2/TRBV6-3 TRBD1 TGTGCCAGCAGCCGAACAGGGGGGCGGTACTACAATGAGCAGTTCTTC CASSRTGGRYYNEQFF
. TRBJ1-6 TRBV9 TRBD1 TGTGCCAGCAGCGCGCGGGACAGGGGACGGTCACCCCTCCACTTT CASSARDRGRSPLHF
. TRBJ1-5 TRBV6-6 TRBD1 TGTGCCAGCAGTTACTCTCGGACAGGGGGTATTGAGCCCCAGCATTTT CASSYSRTGGIEPQHF
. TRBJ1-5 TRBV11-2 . TGTGCCAGCAGCCGGGGTGGAAGGAGGAATCAGCCCCAGCATTTT CASSRGGRRNQPQHF
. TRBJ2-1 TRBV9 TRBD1 TGTGCCAGCAGTCCCAACAGGGGAAATGAGCAGTTCTTC CASSPNRGNEQFF
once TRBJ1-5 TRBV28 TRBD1 TGTGCCAGCAGACAGGGGCCCGAGTTGCAGCCCCAGCATTTT CASRQGPELQPQHF
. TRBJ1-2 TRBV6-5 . TGTGCCAGCAGTTCCGTCACAGGGATAGGTGGCTACACCTTC CASSSVTGIGGYTF
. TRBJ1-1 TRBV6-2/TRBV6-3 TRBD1 TGTGCCAGCAGTCGGGGGACAGGGATGAACACTGAAGCTTTCTTT CASSRGTGMNTEAFF
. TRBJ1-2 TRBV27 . TGTGCCAGCAGGAACTACTATGGCTACACCTTC CASRNYYGYTF
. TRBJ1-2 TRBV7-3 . TGTGCCAGCAGCTTAACCGGCAGGGAGGGGTATGGCTACACCTTC CASSLTGREGYGYTF